The 15 T cell receptor beta chains reported below all come from one sample, sequenced in a study of cytomegalovirus exposure and HLA in healthy donors. With 60 Vbeta and 13 Jbeta primers, the PCR was carried out. The data were produced by immunoSEQ multiplex PCR, yet TCRdb's version contains in-frame clones alone and is incomplete. The sample includes 130,000 to 150,000 clones, 80% of them seen just once. The sequencing sample was made of PBMCs. These receptors came from a woman aged 25-40 years in good health and CMV-seronegative.

The rearrangement joins TRBV10-1 to TRBJ1-1; D possibly corresponds to TRBD1 (6 bases). The ends were cut back, 5 bases at V and 3 bases at J, with 10 bases in the middle. Per germline, CDR1 WNHNN and CDR2 SYGVQD (reference sequence). The CDR3 has 13 amino acids. In nucleotides, the CDR3 is TGCGCCAGCAGTCCGGACAGCTACACTGAAGCTTTCTTT. It codes for CASSPDSYTEAFF.

The rearrangement uses TRBV7-9 and TRBJ2-2, with 7 bases that match TRBD1. CDR3 length: 13 residues. V shed 5 bases, J shed 6 bases, and the junction held 3 bases outside the gene matches. Germline V gene sequence: CDR1 SEHNR, CDR2 FQNEAQ (reference sequence). The CDR3 protein is CASSRTGAGELFF. Here the CDR3 DNA reads TGTGCCAGCAGCAGAACAGGGGCCGGGGAGCTGTTTTTT.

The rearrangement links TRBV7-9 to TRBJ2-1; 11 nucleotides match TRBD1. The J segment lost 4 bases and the V segment lost 3 bases, leaving 5 bases of the junction unmatched. Per the germline V gene, CDR1 is SEHNR and CDR2 is FQNEAQ (reference sequence). CDR3 length: 16 residues. Here the CDR3 DNA reads TGTGCCAGCAGCTTGCCCGGGACAGGGGGTTACAATGAGCAGTTCTTC. It specifies CASSLPGTGGYNEQFF.

The V call is TRBV28, the J call TRBJ2-2; 10 bases align to TRBD2. This CDR3 is 17 amino acids long. Unmatched junction bases numbered 9, after V lost 3 bases and J lost 5 bases. The germline V gene has CDR1 MDHEN and CDR2 SYDVKM. CDR3 DNA: TGTGCCAGCAGTTTTGAGGCTAGCGGGAGTGGGACCGGGGAGCTGTTTTTT. Its translation: CASSFEASGSGTGELFF.

The chain joins TRBV5-4 to TRBJ1-2; tentative D call: TRBD1 (5 bases). The length of the CDR3 is 14 residues. Trimming stripped 3 bases from V and 5 bases from J, with 14 bases between. Germline V gives CDR1 SGHNT, CDR2 YYREEE (reference sequence). CDR3 DNA: TGTGCCAGCAGCTCGGAGGGACGGAGATATGGCTACACCTTC. Amino acid sequence: CASSSEGRRYGYTF. Variable domain in full (rest from reference TRBV5-4 and TRBJ1-2): ETGVTQSPTHLIKTRGQQVTLRCSSQSGHNTVSWYQQALGQGPQFIFQYYREEENGRGNFPPRFSGLQFPNYSSELNVNALELDDSALYLCASSSEGRRYGYTFGSGTRLTVV.

The chain couples TRBV19 to TRBJ1-2; TRBD1 agrees at 7 bases. This CDR3 is 15 amino acids long. Germline loops: CDR1 LNHDA, CDR2 SQIVND (reference sequence). With 4 bases clipped from V and 8 bases from J, the junction kept 13 bases outside the gene matches. The CDR3 protein is CASSKLNVDRSGYTF. CDR3 nucleotide sequence: TGTGCCAGTAGTAAGTTAAATGTGGACAGGTCCGGCTACACCTTC.

The chain recombines TRBV19 with TRBJ2-1, with D possibly TRBD2 on 6 matching bases. The CDR3 consists of 16 residues. V dropped 1 base and J dropped 0 bases, with 10 bases sitting between them. Per germline, CDR1 LNHDA and CDR2 SQIVND (reference sequence). The CDR3 region has the DNA TGTGCCAGTAGTATAGGCGCGGGGTACTCCTACAATGAGCAGTTCTTC. As protein: CASSIGAGYSYNEQFF.

The chain combines TRBV14 with TRBJ2-5; no definite D call. Trimming stripped 1 base from V and 5 bases from J, with 11 bases between. This CDR3 has 14 residues. Germline CDR1 SGHDN, CDR2 FVKESK. CDR3 sequence reads: CASSQGWSRETQYF. For the CDR3, the DNA is TGTGCCAGCAGCCAAGGGTGGAGTCGGGAGACCCAGTACTTC.

This clone has just a few counts. The chain couples TRBV6-6 to TRBJ2-7, with D tentatively TRBD1 (5 bases). The CDR3 contains 14 residues. Germline V gene sequence: CDR1 MNHNY, CDR2 SVGAGI (reference sequence). V was clipped by 2 bases and J by 0 bases, with 8 bases between them. The CDR3 nucleotides are TGTGCCAGCAGTTACAGGGGCCTCTCCTACGAGCAGTACTTC. Amino acids: CASSYRGLSYEQYF.

The chain has TRBV11-2 and TRBJ1-4; the match to TRBD1 covers 12 bases. With V trimmed by 5 bases and J by 7 bases, 14 bases remained unmatched. Germline loops: CDR1 SGHAT, CDR2 FQNNGV. CDR3 length: 18 amino acids. CDR3 coding DNA: TGTGCCAGCAGCCTCTATGCCGGGACAGGGGGCGCGGGTGAAAAACTGTTTTTT. Protein: CASSLYAGTGGAGEKLFF.

The chain uses TRBV29-1 and TRBJ2-1; D uncertain. The ends were cut back, 6 bases at V and 0 bases at J, with 12 bases in the middle. In germline, CDR1 is SQVTM, CDR2 ANQGSEA. The length of the CDR3 is 14 residues. The CDR3 sequence: CSVGRGRSYNEQFF. In DNA, the CDR3 is TGCAGCGTAGGCAGAGGCCGCTCCTACAATGAGCAGTTCTTC.

The chain links TRBV5-4 to TRBJ1-2, with 8 bases identical to TRBD1. This CDR3 contains 13 residues. The junction had 4 bases not matched to a gene; V was cut back by 4 bases and J by 5 bases. The germline V gene has CDR1 SGHNT and CDR2 YYREEE (reference sequence). Here the CDR3 reads CASSATGEYGYTF. CDR3 sequence (DNA): TGTGCCAGCAGCGCGACAGGGGAGTATGGCTACACCTTC.

The rearrangement links TRBV18 to TRBJ2-2; maybe TRBD2 (6 bases). Germline V CDR1 and CDR2: KGHSH, LQKENI. V was cut by 6 bases and J by 2 bases, with 10 bases left in between. CDR3 size: 14 residues. CDR3 protein: CASSGLTNTGELFF. The CDR3 coding sequence is TGTGCCAGCTCGGGACTGACTAACACCGGGGAGCTGTTTTTT.

The V gene is TRBV4-3, the J gene TRBJ1-2; D unresolved. With 0 bases removed from V and 5 bases from J, the gap between germline ends came to 7 bases. The germline gives CDR1 LGHNA, CDR2 YSLEER. This CDR3 is 13 amino acids long. The chain's CDR3 is CASSQDSTYGYTF. The CDR3 DNA reads TGCGCCAGCAGCCAAGATTCAACTTATGGCTACACCTTC.

V and J are TRBV19 and TRBJ1-2, with TRBD1 as a possible D gene (5 bases). V lost 5 bases, J lost 1 base, and 8 bases lay in between. The CDR3 is made up of 13 amino acids. Germline CDR1 LNHDA, CDR2 SQIVND (reference sequence). The CDR3 bases are TGTGCCAGTAGTTTGCAGGGTAACTATGGCTACACCTTC. This sequence encodes CASSLQGNYGYTF.